The 8 T cell receptor beta chains presented below share a single source sample, sequenced in a study of post-analysis software for immune sequencing data. Study-wide results and caveats: Roughly five TRBV segments appeared more often in patients than in controls, and TRBV5-6, TRBV5-1 and TRBV20-1 were among these.

The TCR beta cDNA libraries carried unique molecular identifiers. TCRdb redid the calling of the PCR reads with MiXCR, one entry per CDR3 protein. The sample consists of 750,000 to 900,000 distinct CDR3 sequences, around 42% of them appearing once. These receptors lack a known antigen. Sequenced material: blood. The receptors here all came from a girl between 5 and 17 years old with multiple sclerosis.

The sample holds a few counts of this clonotype. The chain employs TRBV7-8 and TRBJ1-2; the D gene is possibly TRBD1 (6 bases). The ends were cut back, 1 base at V and 4 bases at J, with 16 bases in the middle. This CDR3 spans 16 amino acids. CDR1 is SGHVS, CDR2 FQNEAQ, per germline. The CDR3 coding sequence is TGTGCCAGCAGCTTAGTCGGGGGCGGGTCCCTCTATGGCTACACCTTC. It encodes CASSLVGGGSLYGYTF.

The table lists this clonotype with a count of one. The chain carries TRBV3-1 and TRBJ1-4, with no clear D. Trimming shortened V by 1 base and J by 5 bases, and 11 bases separated the two germline ends. There are 15 residues in the CDR3. Germline lookup yields CDR1 LGHDT and CDR2 YNNKEL (reference sequence). CDR3 nucleotide sequence: TGTGCCAGCAGCCAAGGCGGAGGCCCCAATGAAAAACTGTTTTTT. Its translation is CASSQGGGPNEKLFF.

This clonotype was found a few times. The chain carries TRBV4-3 and TRBJ2-6, with D hard to call. The CDR3 totals 16 residues. Trimming cost V 0 bases and J 0 bases, with 6 bases left between them. Looked up from germline, CDR1 is LGHNA and CDR2 is YSLEER. The CDR3 nucleotides read TGCGCCAGCAGCCAAGAAGGCATCTCTGGGGCCAACGTCCTGACTTTC. Its protein product is CASSQEGISGANVLTF.

V and J are TRBV12-3 or TRBV12-4 and TRBJ1-1; D remains unclear. Trimming took off 6 bases at V and 1 base at J, with 12 bases between the two ends. The CDR3 is 14 amino acids. As DNA, the CDR3 is TGTGCCAGCAGCAACGGGGTTACGAACACTGAAGCTTTCTTT. It encodes CASSNGVTNTEAFF.

The chain carries TRBV29-1 and TRBJ1-2; D remains unclear. This CDR3 has 12 residues. V was trimmed by 6 bases and J by 6 bases, leaving 14 bases between them. Germline CDR1 and CDR2: SQVTM and ANQGSEA. The CDR3 DNA follows: TGCAGCGTCGCAGACGGGTTCGATGGCTACACCTTC. It codes for CSVADGFDGYTF.

The rearrangement uses TRBV21-1 and TRBJ2-7; the table's D call of TRBD2 was not tested on the DNA. TRBV21-1 is an annotated pseudogene. The CDR3 has 21 residues. The CDR3 bases are TGTGCCAGCAGCAAGGACGGTCTGGGGGGACTAGCGGGAGTCCGATTCGATGAGCAGTACTTC. Protein sequence: CASSKDGLGGLAGVRFDEQYF.

The chain links TRBV24-1 to TRBJ1-6; 7 bases are a match to TRBD1. V shed 6 bases and J 7 bases; nucleotides not matched to a gene: 5. CDR1 is KGHDR, CDR2 SFDVKD, per germline. The CDR3 loop spans 14 amino acids. CDR3 bases: TGTGCCACCAGTCGGGTCAGGGGGAATTCACCCCTCCACTTT. Protein product: CATSRVRGNSPLHF.

Only a few counts were recorded for this clonotype. The chain has TRBV5-1 and TRBJ2-1, with 8 bases aligning to TRBD2. The CDR3 contains 15 residues. Trimming took 3 bases from V and 1 from J; bases not matched to a gene: 3. The germline V gene encodes CDR1 SGHRS and CDR2 YFSETQ. The CDR3 coding sequence is TGCGCCAGCAGCTCCCGGGGGGGGTCCTACAATGAGCAGTTCTTC. Translating gives CASSSRGGSYNEQFF.